The 26 T cell receptor beta chains below come from one sample, sequenced in a study of blood T cell repertoires in COVID-19. The table came from immunoSEQ multiplex PCR; TCRdb's copy has only in-frame clones and leaves some out. There are about 230,000 clones in the sample; more than 80% occur only once, and around 7.5% lies in the top ten. The sequenced sample consisted of peripheral blood. The receptors stem from a woman aged 80 or older with COVID-19, enrolled during active disease.

Only a few counts were recorded for this clone. The chain is built from TRBV4-2 and TRBJ1-3; TRBD1 might be the D (6 bases). The CDR3 covers 18 residues. V gave up 2 bases and J gave up 0 bases, with 17 bases separating them. In germline, CDR1 is LGHNA, CDR2 YNFKEQ. The CDR3 DNA reads TGTGCCAGCAGCCAATTTTTTCGGGGGGCGATCTCTGGAAACACCATATATTTT. Encoded protein: CASSQFFRGAISGNTIYF.

This chain connects TRBV6-5 to TRBJ1-1; 7 bases match TRBD1. With V trimmed by 6 bases and J by 4 bases, 5 bases remained unmatched. There are 13 residues in the CDR3. Germline V gene lookup returns CDR1 MNHEY and CDR2 SVGAGI. CDR3 DNA sequence: TGTGCCAGCAGAACTTCAGGGGGCACTGAAGCTTTCTTT. The encoded protein is CASRTSGGTEAFF.

Regarding this clone: Distinct nucleotide sequences in the sample also encode this CDR3. The gene calls are TRBV3-1 (or the pseudogene TRBV3-2) and TRBJ2-1; D call uncertain. Between the trimmed V and J ends, which lost 1 base and 7 bases, there was a span of 5 bases. Germline V gene lookup returns CDR1 LGHDT and CDR2 YNNKEL (reference sequence). This CDR3 spans 12 amino acids. The CDR3 loop reads CASSQVSNEQFF. CDR3 DNA sequence: TGTGCCAGCAGCCAAGTTAGTAATGAGCAGTTCTTC.

In this sample, this clone turned up once. This sequence joins TRBV7-3 and TRBJ2-1, with D possibly matching TRBD2 (5 bases). The CDR3 covers 16 residues. Germline CDR1 reads SGHTA; CDR2 reads FQGTGA. Trimming shortened V by 4 bases and J by 4 bases, and 17 bases separated the two germline ends. CDR3 loop: CASSSLPASPYNEQFF. The CDR3 DNA sequence: TGTGCCAGCAGCTCCCTCCCGGCTAGCCCATACAATGAGCAGTTCTTC.

The chain joins TRBV3-1 (or the pseudogene TRBV3-2) to TRBJ1-5; D gene ambiguous. CDR3 length: 17 amino acids. Trimming removed 1 base from V and 1 base from J, with 14 bases in between. Per the germline V gene, CDR1 is LGHDT and CDR2 is YNNKEL (reference sequence). Here the CDR3 DNA reads TGTGCCAGCAGCCAAGGTTCCGGGTTCAGAAGCAATCAGCCCCAGCATTTT. It is translated as CASSQGSGFRSNQPQHF.

This clone was seen a single time. The rearrangement uses TRBV7-8 and TRBJ2-7; 8 nucleotides match TRBD1. The CDR3 is 16 amino acids. V lost 2 bases, J lost 0 bases, and 6 bases stayed unmatched. Germline V lookup: CDR1 SGHVS, CDR2 FQNEAQ. The CDR3 region has the DNA TGTGCCAGCAGCTTATTATCCCAGGGGGCCTCCTACGAGCAGTACTTC. Amino acids: CASSLLSQGASYEQYF.

This clone has more than one count but fewer than ten. This sequence joins TRBV12-3 or TRBV12-4 and TRBJ2-2, with D uncertain. The CDR3 extends over 13 amino acids. The V end was cut by 6 bases, the J end by 7 bases, with 12 bases between. The CDR3 here is CASRSGFIGELFF. The CDR3 coding sequence is TGTGCCAGCAGGTCCGGTTTTATCGGGGAGCTGTTTTTT.

The chain has TRBV7-8 and TRBJ2-5, with D possibly matching TRBD2 (6 bases). This CDR3 is 15 amino acids long. The V end was cut by 5 bases, the J end by 2 bases, with 15 bases between. Germline V CDR1 and CDR2: SGHVS, FQNEAQ. In nucleotides, the CDR3 is TGTGCCAGCAGCCCCCGGGGGACCCTACAAGAGACCCAGTACTTC. Protein product: CASSPRGTLQETQYF.

J is TRBJ1-2 and V is TRBV27; D is perhaps TRBD1 (6 bases). Trimming cost V 5 bases and J 4 bases, with 17 bases left between them. There are 15 residues in the CDR3. The germline gives CDR1 MNHEY, CDR2 SMNVEV (reference sequence). CDR3 DNA sequence: TGTGCCAGCAGTCAATCCCCGACAGGCCTCTATGGCTACACCTTC. Its translation: CASSQSPTGLYGYTF.

V and J are TRBV4-3 and TRBJ2-1; 8 bases line up with TRBD2. The CDR3 extends over 17 amino acids. Germline assignment: CDR1 LGHNA and CDR2 YSLEER. V trimming: 1 base; J trimming: 8 bases; junction bases outside the gene matches: 13. The CDR3 is CASSQGGLAGHRDEQFF. CDR3 DNA sequence: TGCGCCAGCAGCCAAGGGGGGCTAGCGGGTCATAGAGATGAGCAGTTCTTC.

The chain combines TRBV29-1 with TRBJ1-2; 9 nucleotides match TRBD1. Germline V lookup: CDR1 SQVTM, CDR2 ANQGSEA. V lost 4 bases and J lost 4; bases outside the gene matches: 10. The CDR3 sequence is 15 residues long. The CDR3 protein is CSVGGQGTIVYGYTF. The DNA for the CDR3 is TGCAGCGTTGGCGGACAGGGGACGATCGTCTATGGCTACACCTTC.

The J gene is TRBJ2-3, the V gene TRBV5-6, with no clear D. V lost 4 bases and J 4 bases, leaving 13 bases between the germline ends. The CDR3 extends over 14 amino acids. CDR1 and CDR2 (germline): SGHDT, YYEEEE. The CDR3 nucleotides are TGTGCCAGCAGCCTATTCCCCCCGGCAGATACGCAGTATTTT. This gives the protein CASSLFPPADTQYF.

The CDR3 DNA reads as TGTGCCAGCAGTGAATTGGTCCTCCGGACAGGGAAAGAGACCCAGTACTTC. Translated, it gives CASSELVLRTGKETQYF. The chain employs TRBV2 and TRBJ2-5; 8 bases are shared with TRBD1. With V trimmed by 2 bases and J by 3 bases, 11 bases remained unmatched. This CDR3 has 17 residues. Germline lookup yields CDR1 SNHLY and CDR2 FYNNEI.

The chain carries TRBV28 and TRBJ2-2; D may be TRBD1 (5 bases). This CDR3 contains 16 residues. Germline V lookup: CDR1 MDHEN, CDR2 SYDVKM. V lost 2 bases, J lost 5 bases, and 15 bases lay in between. CDR3 protein: CASSLGAGDKTGELFF. Written as DNA, the CDR3 is TGTGCCAGCAGTTTAGGGGCCGGAGATAAAACCGGGGAGCTGTTTTTT.

The rearrangement joins TRBV6-5 to TRBJ1-5; weak D call: TRBD1 (5 bases). V was trimmed by 4 bases and J by 2 bases, leaving 15 bases between them. The CDR3 sequence is 16 residues long. Germline CDR1 reads MNHEY; CDR2 reads SVGAGI. The CDR3 DNA reads TGTGCCAGCAGTTCGCAGGGCCCCCTTGGCAATCAGCCCCAGCATTTT. As protein: CASSSQGPLGNQPQHF.

The chain carries TRBV10-3 and TRBJ1-1, with D hard to call. Germline values: CDR1 ENHRY, CDR2 SYGVKD. Deletions cut 2 bases from V and 5 bases from J, with 9 bases between. There are 13 residues in the CDR3. CDR3 residues: CAISERGQTEAFF. The DNA of the CDR3 is TGTGCCATCAGTGAGAGAGGGCAGACTGAAGCTTTCTTT.

This chain connects TRBV18 to TRBJ2-1, with 7 bases lining up with TRBD1. This CDR3 region has 13 residues. J was trimmed by 7 bases and V by 6 bases; bases with no gene match: 6. Looked up from germline, CDR1 is KGHSH and CDR2 is LQKENI. The CDR3 DNA sequence: TGTGCCAGCTCTCAAATACAGGGGAATGAGCAGTTCTTC. This codes for CASSQIQGNEQFF.

The V and J genes are TRBV2 and TRBJ2-2; D is uncertain. The germline V and J ends were trimmed by 4 bases and 6 bases, with 12 bases remaining between them. Germline CDR1 reads SNHLY; CDR2 reads FYNNEI. CDR3 length: 14 residues. For the CDR3, the DNA is TGTGCCAGCAGTGCCCTGCTAAATGCCGGGGAGCTGTTTTTT. It yields the protein CASSALLNAGELFF.

V usage is TRBV7-8 and J usage is TRBJ2-3; D might be TRBD2 (5 bases). Germline CDR1 and CDR2: SGHVS and FQNEAQ. The CDR3 spans 15 residues. The ends were cut back, 5 bases at V and 2 bases at J, with 14 bases in the middle. CDR3 amino acids: CASSPGERPTDTQYF. The CDR3 bases are TGTGCCAGCAGCCCCGGGGAGCGGCCCACAGATACGCAGTATTTT.

A single count supports this clone. The chain recombines TRBV6-5 with TRBJ2-7; D is perhaps TRBD1 (5 bases). Trimming left V 3 bases short and J 4 bases short, with 13 bases between. The CDR3 sequence is 14 residues long. Per the germline V gene, CDR1 is MNHEY and CDR2 is SVGAGI. CDR3 protein: CASSYRQIGYEQYF. The CDR3 DNA reads TGTGCCAGCAGTTATCGACAGATCGGGTACGAGCAGTACTTC.

This clone was seen just once. This chain uses TRBV2 with TRBJ2-5, with TRBD2 matching over 13 bases. V lost 7 bases, J lost 5 bases, and 4 bases stayed unmatched. CDR1 and CDR2 (germline): SNHLY, FYNNEI. There are 14 residues in the CDR3. CDR3 in DNA: TGTGCCAGCACCCCGGGACTAGCGGGGGAGACCCAGTACTTC. Translating it yields CASTPGLAGETQYF.

The CDR3: CATSRDPRGGPGYEQYF. CDR3 nucleotides: TGTGCCACCAGCAGAGATCCGAGGGGGGGTCCGGGCTACGAGCAGTACTTC. The rearrangement uses TRBV15 and TRBJ2-7; maybe TRBD2 (7 bases). The ends were cut back, 0 bases at V and 3 bases at J, with 18 bases in the middle. The CDR3 covers 17 residues. Germline CDR1 is LNHNV and CDR2 is YYDKDF (reference sequence).

This sequence joins TRBV15 and TRBJ2-5; no clear D gene. CDR3 length: 14 amino acids. Trimming left V 4 bases short and J 4 bases short, with 13 bases between. Germline CDR1 and CDR2: LNHNV and YYDKDF (reference sequence). In nucleotides, the CDR3 is TGTGCCACCAGCATGGGCAGCTTAAGAGAGACCCAGTACTTC. Protein sequence: CATSMGSLRETQYF. Full variable domain (remainder filled in from reference TRBV15 and TRBJ2-5): DAMVIQNPRYQVTQFGKPVTLSCSQTLNHNVMYWYQQKSSQAPKLLFHYYDKDFNNEADTPDNFQSRRPNTSFCFLDIRSPGLGDTAMYLCATSMGSLRETQYFGPGTRLLVL.

This clone has just one count. V and J are TRBV7-9 and TRBJ1-1, with unresolved D. Germline CDR1 is SEHNR and CDR2 is FQNEAQ (reference sequence). This CDR3 region has 15 residues. Trimming took 4 bases from V and 5 from J, leaving 17 bases between them. The CDR3, as DNA: TGTGCCAGCAGCTCCCCGGATCGGCTCAGGACTGAAGCTTTCTTT. Translation gives CASSSPDRLRTEAFF.

This clone was observed a single time. The chain is built from TRBV7-2 and TRBJ2-3; 7 bases are a match to TRBD2. Germline V gene lookup returns CDR1 SGHTA and CDR2 FQGNSA. V gave up 5 bases and J gave up 2 bases; unmatched junction bases: 10. This CDR3 is 16 amino acids long. This chain's CDR3 is CASSLGLVGNTDTQYF. CDR3 nucleotide sequence: TGTGCCAGCAGCCTCGGACTAGTGGGTAACACAGATACGCAGTATTTT.

The V gene is TRBV4-1, the J gene TRBJ1-5; D call uncertain. Trimming stripped 0 bases from V and 7 bases from J, with 13 bases between. The CDR3 has 15 amino acids. Germline values: CDR1 MGHRA, CDR2 YSYEKL. CDR3 nucleotide sequence: TGCGCCAGCAGCCAAGACAGCGGGATGGGGCAGCCCCAGCATTTT. Translation: CASSQDSGMGQPQHF.